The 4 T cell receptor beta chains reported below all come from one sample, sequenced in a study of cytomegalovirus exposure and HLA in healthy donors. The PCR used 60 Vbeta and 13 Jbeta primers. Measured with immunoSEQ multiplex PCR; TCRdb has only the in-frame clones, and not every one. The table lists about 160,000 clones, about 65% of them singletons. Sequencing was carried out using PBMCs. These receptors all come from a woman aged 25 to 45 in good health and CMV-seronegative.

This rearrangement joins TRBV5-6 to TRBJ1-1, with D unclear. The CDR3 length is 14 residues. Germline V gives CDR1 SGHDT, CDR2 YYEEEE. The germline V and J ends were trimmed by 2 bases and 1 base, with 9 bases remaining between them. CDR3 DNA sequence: TGTGCCAGCAGCTTTGGTCCAGGGAACACTGAAGCTTTCTTT. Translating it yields CASSFGPGNTEAFF.

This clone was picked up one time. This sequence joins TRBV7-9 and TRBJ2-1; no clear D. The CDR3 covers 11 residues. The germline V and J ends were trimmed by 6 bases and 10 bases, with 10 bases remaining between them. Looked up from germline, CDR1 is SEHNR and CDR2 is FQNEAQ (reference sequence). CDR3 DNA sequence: TGTGCCAGCAGATATGACGGGGAGCAGTTCTTC. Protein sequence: CASRYDGEQFF.

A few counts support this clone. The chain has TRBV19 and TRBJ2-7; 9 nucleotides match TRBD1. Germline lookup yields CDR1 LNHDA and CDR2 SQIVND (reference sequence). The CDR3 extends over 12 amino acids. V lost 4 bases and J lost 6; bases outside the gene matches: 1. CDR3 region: CASSNRGREQYF. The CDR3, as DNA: TGTGCCAGTAGTAACAGGGGGCGCGAGCAGTACTTC.

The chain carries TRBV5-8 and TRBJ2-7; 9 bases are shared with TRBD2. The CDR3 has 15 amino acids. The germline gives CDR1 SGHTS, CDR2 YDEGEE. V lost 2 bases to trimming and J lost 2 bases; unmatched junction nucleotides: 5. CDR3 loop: CASSFGLAGTYEQYF. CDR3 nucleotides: TGTGCCAGCAGCTTTGGCCTAGCGGGGACCTACGAGCAGTACTTC.